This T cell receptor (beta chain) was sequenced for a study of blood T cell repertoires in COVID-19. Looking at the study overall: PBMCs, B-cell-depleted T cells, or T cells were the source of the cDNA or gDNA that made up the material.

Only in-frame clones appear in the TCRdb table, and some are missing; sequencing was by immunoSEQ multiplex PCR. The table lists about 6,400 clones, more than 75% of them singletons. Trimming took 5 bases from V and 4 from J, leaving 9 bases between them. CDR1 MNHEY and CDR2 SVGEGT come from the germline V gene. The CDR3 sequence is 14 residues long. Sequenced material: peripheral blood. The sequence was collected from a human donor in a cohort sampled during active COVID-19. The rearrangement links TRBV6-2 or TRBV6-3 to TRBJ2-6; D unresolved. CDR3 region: CASSSVAGANVLTF. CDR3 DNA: TGTGCCAGCAGTAGCGTGGCGGGGGCCAACGTCCTGACTTTC.